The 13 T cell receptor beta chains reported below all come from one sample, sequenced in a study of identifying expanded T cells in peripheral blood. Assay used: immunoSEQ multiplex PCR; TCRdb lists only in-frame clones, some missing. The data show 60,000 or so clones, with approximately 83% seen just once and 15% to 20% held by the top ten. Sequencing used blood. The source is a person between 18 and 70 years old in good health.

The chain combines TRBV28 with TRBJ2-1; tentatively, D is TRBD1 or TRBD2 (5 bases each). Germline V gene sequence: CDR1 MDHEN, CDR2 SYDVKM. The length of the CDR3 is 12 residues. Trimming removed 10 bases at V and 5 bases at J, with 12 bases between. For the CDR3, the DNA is TGTGCCATCAGGGAGAGGGACAATGAGCAGTTCTTC. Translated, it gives CAIRERDNEQFF.

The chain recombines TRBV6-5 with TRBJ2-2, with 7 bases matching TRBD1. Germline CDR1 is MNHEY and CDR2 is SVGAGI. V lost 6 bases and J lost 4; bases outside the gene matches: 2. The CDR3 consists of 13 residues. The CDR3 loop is CASRRDSTGELFF. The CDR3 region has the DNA TGTGCCAGCAGACGGGACAGCACCGGGGAGCTGTTTTTT.

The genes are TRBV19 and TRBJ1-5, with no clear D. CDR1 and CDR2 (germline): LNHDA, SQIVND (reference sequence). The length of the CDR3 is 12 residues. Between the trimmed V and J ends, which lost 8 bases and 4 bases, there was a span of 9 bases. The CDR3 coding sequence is TGTGCCAGTGGATGGCGGAATCAGCCCCAGCATTTT. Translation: CASGWRNQPQHF.

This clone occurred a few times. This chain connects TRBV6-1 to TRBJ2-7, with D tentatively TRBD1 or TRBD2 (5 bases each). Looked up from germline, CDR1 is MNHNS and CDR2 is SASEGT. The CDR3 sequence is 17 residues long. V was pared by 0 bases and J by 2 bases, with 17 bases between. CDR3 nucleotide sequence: TGTGCCAGCAGTGAAGCGGCAGGGACCAATTGGGCCTACGAGCAGTACTTC. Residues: CASSEAAGTNWAYEQYF.

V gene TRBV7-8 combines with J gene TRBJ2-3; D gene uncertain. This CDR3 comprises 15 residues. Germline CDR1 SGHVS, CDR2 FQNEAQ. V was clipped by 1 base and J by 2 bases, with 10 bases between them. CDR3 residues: CASSLDPTNTDTQYF. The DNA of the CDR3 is TGTGCCAGCAGCTTAGATCCGACGAACACAGATACGCAGTATTTT.

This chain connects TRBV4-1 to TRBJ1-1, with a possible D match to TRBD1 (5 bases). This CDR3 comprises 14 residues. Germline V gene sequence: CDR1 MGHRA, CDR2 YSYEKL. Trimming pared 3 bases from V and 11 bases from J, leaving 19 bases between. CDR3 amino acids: CASSHLASGDYAFF. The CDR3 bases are TGCGCCAGCAGCCATCTCGCCTCCGGGGACTACGCTTTCTTT.

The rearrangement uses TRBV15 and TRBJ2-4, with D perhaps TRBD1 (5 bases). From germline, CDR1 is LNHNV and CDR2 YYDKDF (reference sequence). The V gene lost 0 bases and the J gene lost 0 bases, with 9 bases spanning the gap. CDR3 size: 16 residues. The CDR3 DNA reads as TGTGCCACCAGCAGAGAAGGGGCATTAGCCAAAAACATTCAGTACTTC. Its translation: CATSREGALAKNIQYF.

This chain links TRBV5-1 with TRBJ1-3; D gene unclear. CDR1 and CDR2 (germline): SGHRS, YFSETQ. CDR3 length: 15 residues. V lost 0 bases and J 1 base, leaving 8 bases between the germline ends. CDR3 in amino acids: CASSLDPASGNTIYF. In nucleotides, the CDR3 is TGCGCCAGCAGCTTGGACCCAGCTTCTGGAAACACCATATATTTT.

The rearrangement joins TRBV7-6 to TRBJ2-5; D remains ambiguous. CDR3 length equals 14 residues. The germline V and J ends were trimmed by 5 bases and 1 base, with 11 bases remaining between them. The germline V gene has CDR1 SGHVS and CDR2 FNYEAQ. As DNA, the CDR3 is TGTGCCAGCAGCGCGTACGGTACCCAAGAGACCCAGTACTTC. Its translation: CASSAYGTQETQYF.

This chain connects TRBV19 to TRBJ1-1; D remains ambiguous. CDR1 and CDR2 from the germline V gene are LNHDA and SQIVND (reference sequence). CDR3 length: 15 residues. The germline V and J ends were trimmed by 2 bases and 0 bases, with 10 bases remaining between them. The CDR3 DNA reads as TGTGCCAGTAGTATACGGGTGGGGATGAACACTGAAGCTTTCTTT. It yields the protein CASSIRVGMNTEAFF.

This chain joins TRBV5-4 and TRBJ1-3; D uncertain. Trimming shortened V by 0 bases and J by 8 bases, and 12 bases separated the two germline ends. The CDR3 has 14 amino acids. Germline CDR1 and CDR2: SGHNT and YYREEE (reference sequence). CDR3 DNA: TGTGCCAGCAGCTTGGGGCCAGACGAAGACACCATATATTTT. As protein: CASSLGPDEDTIYF.

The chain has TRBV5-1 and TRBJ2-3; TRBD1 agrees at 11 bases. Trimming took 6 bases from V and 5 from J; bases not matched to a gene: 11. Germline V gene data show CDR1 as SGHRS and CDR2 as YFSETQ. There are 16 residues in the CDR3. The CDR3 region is CASTLWGTGGRDTQYF. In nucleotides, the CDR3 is TGCGCCAGCACCCTATGGGGGACAGGGGGTCGAGATACGCAGTATTTT.

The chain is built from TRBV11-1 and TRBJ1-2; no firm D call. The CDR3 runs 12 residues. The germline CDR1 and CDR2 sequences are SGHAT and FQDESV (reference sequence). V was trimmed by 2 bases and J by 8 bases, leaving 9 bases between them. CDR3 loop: CASSLWAVGYTF. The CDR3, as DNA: TGTGCCAGCAGCTTATGGGCGGTAGGCTACACCTTC. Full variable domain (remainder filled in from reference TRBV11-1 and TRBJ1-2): EAEVAQSPRYKITEKSQAVAFWCDPISGHATLYWYRQILGQGPELLVQFQDESVVDDSQLPKDRFSAERLKGVDSTLKIQPAELGDSAMYLCASSLWAVGYTFGSGTRLTVV.